This TCR beta chain originates from a study of CXCR3-negative and CXCR3-positive naive CD8 T cells. It was by 5' RACE with UMI labels that the TRB cDNA libraries were prepared. TCRdb re-called the 5' RACE reads and shows each CDR3 protein once, DNA omitted. This table holds roughly 28,000 distinct CDR3 sequences. Findings and caveats of the study: Memory CD8+ cells had much lower diversity, and both naive subsets had comparably high diversity.

Details on this clonotype: Its antigen remains unknown.

The sequence was collected from a human donor in good health. Some clones in this sample may be carry-over from other donors' samples. Sequenced input: memory CD8+ T cells from blood.

CDR3: CSGGGREGTEAFF. The chain uses TRBV29-1 and TRBJ1-1; TCRdb lists TRBD1, though no DNA is available to test this call. The V gene's germline CDR1 is SQVTM and CDR2 ANQGSEA. The length of the CDR3 is 13 residues.